The 6 T cell receptor beta chains below all came from one sample that was sequenced in a study of metastatic and nonmetastatic thyroid tumors. Before thyroid surgery, none of the patients had received any treatment. TCRdb re-called clones from the PCR reads using MiXCR. The repertoire holds some 8,100 clones, with approximately 31% as singletons. The sample taken for sequencing was tumor tissue. These receptors all stem from a female donor with papillary thyroid cancer or a benign thyroid nodule (not recorded which). Some clones in this sample may be carry-over from other donors' samples.

This clone showed up just a few times. The chain couples TRBV6-1 to TRBJ2-2; TRBD2 might be the D (6 bases). Germline V gives CDR1 MNHNS, CDR2 SASEGT. There are 16 residues in the CDR3. Trimming left V 6 bases short and J 1 base short, with 15 bases between. In DNA, the CDR3 is TGTGCCAGCAGAGGACCGGGACTCCTGAACACCGGGGAGCTGTTTTTT. As protein: CASRGPGLLNTGELFF.

This clone showed up many times. This chain links TRBV2 with TRBJ2-5; D ambiguous. The CDR3 sequence is 13 residues long. CDR1 is SNHLY, CDR2 FYNNEI, per germline. The germline V and J ends were trimmed by 3 bases and 5 bases, with 10 bases remaining between them. CDR3 in DNA: TGTGCCAGCAGTGAGGGATTTTGGGAGACCCAGTACTTC. It specifies CASSEGFWETQYF.

This clone has just a few counts. The chain carries TRBV24-1 and TRBJ1-1, with TRBD1 identical over 7 bases. CDR1 and CDR2 from the germline V gene are KGHDR and SFDVKD. V shed 4 bases, J shed 5 bases, and the junction held 9 bases outside the gene matches. This CDR3 region has 15 residues. The CDR3: CATSDPYEGATEAFF. The CDR3 nucleotides are TGTGCCACCAGTGACCCCTACGAGGGGGCTACTGAAGCTTTCTTT.

The chain links TRBV12-3 or TRBV12-4 to TRBJ1-2, with D maybe TRBD1 (5 bases). Trimming removed 4 bases from V and 0 bases from J, with 12 bases in between. The CDR3 has 15 amino acids. The CDR3 DNA sequence: TGTGCCAGCAGTTCCGGACAAACCGCTAACTATGGCTACACCTTC. Amino acid sequence: CASSSGQTANYGYTF.

Relative to its sample, this clone is medium-sized. The rearrangement links TRBV20-1 to TRBJ2-1; the match to TRBD2 covers 8 bases. Germline assignment: CDR1 DFQATT and CDR2 SNEGSKA (reference sequence). The J segment lost 5 bases and the V segment lost 5 bases, leaving 14 bases of the junction unmatched. This CDR3 is 16 amino acids long. The CDR3: CSAQKRGLAINNEQFF. The CDR3 DNA follows: TGCAGTGCTCAGAAACGCGGACTAGCTATTAACAATGAGCAGTTCTTC.

The chain has TRBV5-6 and TRBJ2-2; D unresolved. The V gene lost 1 base and the J gene lost 2 bases, with 12 bases spanning the gap. CDR1 and CDR2 (germline): SGHDT, YYEEEE. The CDR3 has 16 amino acids. CDR3 protein: CASSLLSLPNTGELFF. The CDR3 nucleotides read TGTGCCAGCAGCTTGCTCTCCCTTCCTAACACCGGGGAGCTGTTTTTT.